These 2 T cell receptor beta chains came from one sample sequenced in a study of blood T cell repertoires in COVID-19. Repertoires were generated with immunoSEQ multiplex PCR, while TCRdb's copy carries only in-frame clones and drops some. The repertoire consists of 180,000 or so clones, with more than 85% occurring once and the leading ten covering around 1.2%. The sample comprised PBMCs or T cells enriched from blood (not recorded which). Source of these receptors: a human donor with acute COVID-19. The donor label of this sample is uncertain.

V gene TRBV21-1 combines with J gene TRBJ1-6. TRBV21-1 is flagged as a pseudogene. CDR3 length: 15 amino acids. CDR3 coding DNA: TGTGCCAGCAGCCCTGAGTGGAGGGAGGATTCACCCCTCCACTTT. Translating it yields CASSPEWREDSPLHF.

The rearrangement uses TRBV6-6 and TRBJ2-5; 13 bases are shared with TRBD2. Germline V gives CDR1 MNHNY, CDR2 SVGAGI (reference sequence). CDR3 length equals 20 residues. V lost 7 bases, J lost 7 bases, and 24 bases stayed unmatched. In DNA, the CDR3 is TGTGCCAGCAACTATAGTACCCCTCCGACTAGCGGGGGGTCCCAGGGGACCCAGTACTTC. Encoded protein: CASNYSTPPTSGGSQGTQYF.